This T cell receptor beta chain stems from a study of CD4+ T cells in melanoma. Findings and caveats of the study: A reported correlation linked neoantigen-specific CD4+ T cells to CD8+, macrophage and B cell function. Reportedly, melanoma neoantigen-specific CD4+ T cells showed varied differentiation states.

The data were produced by immunoSEQ multiplex PCR, yet TCRdb's version contains in-frame clones alone and is incomplete. The sample holds about 14,000 clones, under 80% seen once. This clone showed up just a few times. Its target is unknown. Sequencing was performed on cells from a culture (not recorded whether cultured in vitro). This clonotype was sampled from a human donor with melanoma.

CDR3 bases: TGCGCCAGCAGCCCAACCTCTAACTATGGCTACACCTTC. This codes for CASSPTSNYGYTF. The chain carries TRBV4-1 and TRBJ1-2; D is undetermined. Germline CDR1 and CDR2: MGHRA and YSYEKL. V gave up 4 bases and J gave up 0 bases, with 6 bases separating them. The CDR3 contains 13 residues.